The rows below give T cell receptor beta chains drawn from one sample of a study of cytotoxic CD8 clonotypes in ibrutinib-treated CLL. Produced via immunoSEQ multiplex PCR; TCRdb's table is partial and in-frame only. The top ten clones hold about 30% of a sample with nearly 100,000 clones, 60% to 80% of them seen once. The input for sequencing was PBMCs, taken after 12 months of ibrutinib treatment. These TCRs come from a human donor with chronic lymphocytic leukemia. Both conserved end residues are part of each CDR3. A D gene is named only where the DNA matches it firmly. The size field is filled for only some rows; it gives once, few, many or a size class.

j_call clone_size d_call v_call cdr3_nt cdr3_aa
TRBJ2-2 NA NA TRBV7-3 TGTGCCAGCAGCTTAACGGGGGGGCGTAGCACCGGGGAGCTGTTTTTT CASSLTGGRSTGELFF
TRBJ1-1 NA NA TRBV28 TGTGCCAGCAGCATCCGGACAGCCGAAGCTTTCTTT CASSIRTAEAFF
TRBJ1-4 NA TRBD1 TRBV5-6 TGTGCCAGCAGCTTCCCAGGGGGTCGGAAGGAGGAAAAACTGTTTTTT CASSFPGGRKEEKLFF
TRBJ1-2 NA TRBD1 TRBV6-6 TGTGCCAGCAGCTTCGACGCTTGGGACAGCTATGGCTACACCTTC CASSFDAWDSYGYTF
TRBJ1-1 NA NA TRBV5-1 TGCGCCAGCACCCTGAGGGGGGACCCTAACACTGAAGCTTTCTTT CASTLRGDPNTEAFF
TRBJ1-2 NA TRBD1 TRBV18 TGTGCCAGCTCAACAACCGCACAGGGGCGCTCCTATGGCTACACCTTC CASSTTAQGRSYGYTF
TRBJ1-2 NA TRBD1 TRBV6-5 TGTGCCAGCAGTTACGGACAGGGCAGCTATGGCTACACCTTC CASSYGQGSYGYTF
TRBJ2-3 few TRBD2 TRBV7-6 TGTGCCAGCAGACCGACTAGCGGTGAAGCAGATACGCAGTATTTT CASRPTSGEADTQYF
TRBJ2-1 NA TRBD2 TRBV6-5 TGTGCCAGCAGTATTAGCGGGGGGGGCTACAATGAGCAGTTCTTC CASSISGGGYNEQFF
TRBJ2-5 NA NA TRBV30 TGTGCCTGGAGTGCGCGGAGGGGGGGCTTCCAAGAGACCCAGTACTTC CAWSARRGGFQETQYF
TRBJ2-2 NA TRBD2 TRBV10-3 TGTGCCAGCCGACTAGCGGGGGGCCTCACCGGGGAGCTGTTTTTT CASRLAGGLTGELFF
TRBJ1-1 NA TRBD1 TRBV15 TGTGCCACCAGCACAGACAGGGCCACTGAAGCTTTCTTT CATSTDRATEAFF
TRBJ1-3 few NA TRBV30 TGTGCCTGGAGTGTACTACAGGGTGGAAACACCATATATTTT CAWSVLQGGNTIYF
TRBJ1-5 NA NA TRBV28 TGTGCCAGCATGGGTCCTACGAGGGGAAATCAGCCCCAGCATTTT CASMGPTRGNQPQHF
TRBJ1-5 NA TRBD1 TRBV19 TGTGCCAGTAGTCCGGGACAGTCCTATAGCAATCAGCCCCAGCATTTT CASSPGQSYSNQPQHF
TRBJ1-2 NA TRBD1 TRBV28 TGTGCCAGCACCGAACGGACAGGGCCCTATGGCTACACCTTC CASTERTGPYGYTF
TRBJ2-4 NA NA TRBV19 TGTGCCAGTAGTCCCCGCACAAACTTTGACAAAAACATTCAGTACTTC CASSPRTNFDKNIQYF
TRBJ1-6 few NA TRBV19 TGTGCCAGTTCGCTCGGCCAGAATTCACCCCTCCACTTT CASSLGQNSPLHF
TRBJ1-6 NA TRBD1 TRBV6-5 TGTGCCAGCAGGGGGACAGCCCTAGAAAGCGCACCCCTCCACTTT CASRGTALESAPLHF
TRBJ2-7 NA NA TRBV27 TGTGCCAGCAGGGAAAGCAGATTGTCCTCCTACGAGCAGTACTTC CASRESRLSSYEQYF
TRBJ2-3 NA NA TRBV20-1 TGCAGTGCGGGGACGTTAGATACGCAGTATTTT CSAGTLDTQYF
TRBJ2-7 NA NA TRBV5-1 TGCGCCAGCAGCTTGGACAGGCCTCGCCTTGGGGAAGAGCAGTACTTC CASSLDRPRLGEEQYF
TRBJ2-3 NA NA TRBV7-6 TGTGCCAGCAGCTTAAAGAAGGGCAGGGACCTCGTTGGTCCGCAGTATTTT CASSLKKGRDLVGPQYF
TRBJ1-1 NA NA TRBV20-1 TGCAGTGCTAGTACTGGGACTGAAGCTTTCTTT CSASTGTEAFF
TRBJ2-3 NA TRBD2 TRBV2 TGTGCCAGCCGAGCGGGGGGGGAAACAGATACGCAGTATTTT CASRAGGETDTQYF
TRBJ1-1 NA TRBD1 TRBV30 TGTGCCTGGGAACCGGGACAGGGTTTTAACACTGAAGCTTTCTTT CAWEPGQGFNTEAFF
TRBJ2-7 NA NA TRBV6-5 TGTGCCAGCAGTTACAGGCTCTCCTCCTACGAGCAGTACTTC CASSYRLSSYEQYF
TRBJ1-1 NA NA TRBV6-5 TGTGCCAGCAGTTACTCCCTAAGTAAGGGTGAAGCTTTCTTT CASSYSLSKGEAFF
TRBJ2-5 few TRBD1 TRBV15 TGTGCCACCAGCAGTTTGCTGGACAGGGGACGTGAGACCCAGTACTTC CATSSLLDRGRETQYF
TRBJ2-2 few TRBD2 TRBV5-1 TGCGCCAGCAGACCGACTAGCGGGGGTGACGGGGAGCTGTTTTTT CASRPTSGGDGELFF
TRBJ1-5 few NA TRBV19 TGTGCCAGTAGTCGGGGGACCGGGCAGGGTAATCAGCCCCAGCATTTT CASSRGTGQGNQPQHF
TRBJ2-5 NA NA TRBV18 TGTGCCAGCTCACCCTCCCGACTCGGGGGCGAGACCCAGTACTTC CASSPSRLGGETQYF
TRBJ1-2 NA TRBD1 TRBV7-9 TGTGCCAGCAGCCCACAGGGGAACTATGGCTACACCTTC CASSPQGNYGYTF
TRBJ1-1 NA NA TRBV5-6 TGTGCCAGCAGCTTTTATAGGGTCGGGATGAACACTGAAGCTTTCTTT CASSFYRVGMNTEAFF
TRBJ1-5 few NA TRBV6-6 TGTGCCACCACCACAAGCAATCAGCCCCAGCATTTT CATTTSNQPQHF
TRBJ2-2 NA NA TRBV7-6 TGTGCCAGCAGCAGCAACCCAGCCGGGGAGCTGTTTTTT CASSSNPAGELFF
TRBJ2-3 few TRBD2 TRBV10-3 TGTGCCATCAGTGATACGGGGGGGAGCACAGATACGCAGTATTTT CAISDTGGSTDTQYF
TRBJ1-2 NA TRBD1 TRBV7-2 TGTGCCAGCAGCGGACAGGGTTTGAACTATGGCTACACCTTC CASSGQGLNYGYTF
TRBJ2-5 few NA TRBV7-9 TGTGCCAGCAGCTCCCCCAGGGGCCTAAAAGAGACCCAGTACTTC CASSSPRGLKETQYF
TRBJ1-5 NA NA TRBV6-1 TGTGCCAGCACAAGGTGTTGGCCCCAGCATTTT CASTRCWPQHF
TRBJ2-5 NA TRBD2 TRBV2 TGTGCCAGCAGACCGACTAGCGGGGGGCAAGAGACCCAGTACTTC CASRPTSGGQETQYF
TRBJ1-2 NA TRBD1 TRBV19 TGTGCCAGTAGCGCCCAGGGGGCCTCATATGGCTACACCTTC CASSAQGASYGYTF
TRBJ1-1 few TRBD1 TRBV9 TGTGCATCAGGGGGCAGTAACACTGAAGCTTTCTTT CASGGSNTEAFF
TRBJ2-5 NA NA TRBV29-1 TGCAGCGTCGGACCTGGGGGACAAGAGACCCAGTACTTC CSVGPGGQETQYF
TRBJ2-7 NA TRBD1 TRBV9 TGTGCCAGCAGCGTAGGAGGGGGCAACTACGAGCAGTACTTC CASSVGGGNYEQYF
TRBJ2-7 NA TRBD1 TRBV6-6 TGTGCCAGCAGACGACAGGGGTACGAGCAGTACTTC CASRRQGYEQYF
TRBJ1-1 NA NA TRBV29-1 TGCAGCGTTAACAGGGAGAACACTGAAGCTTTCTTT CSVNRENTEAFF
TRBJ2-1 NA TRBD2 TRBV29-1 TGCAGCGCCCGGACTAGCGGGGCCGGGTCCTACAATGAGCAGTTCTTC CSARTSGAGSYNEQFF